Each of the 14 T cell receptor beta chains below was sequenced from the same sample in a study of CD4 and CD8 cells across lung adenocarcinoma regions. TCRdb redid the calling of the PCR reads with MiXCR, one entry per CDR3 protein. The sample contains some 22,000 distinct CDR3 sequences, roughly half of which appear only once. The material sequenced was CD4+ T cells from the center of a lung tumor. The receptors were gathered from a male donor with lung adenocarcinoma. The CD4 and CD8 labels of this study may be unreliable.

In regard to this clonotype: Compared with germline, one end of the junction differs, possibly owing to a read error. The V and J genes are TRBV7-2 and TRBJ2-1; 15 nucleotides agree with TRBD2. The V gene's germline CDR1 is SGHTA and CDR2 FQGNSA. The CDR3 has 15 residues. As DNA, the CDR3 is TGTGTCAGCAGACCGGGACTAGCGGGGGGCAATGAGCAGTTCTTC. Its translation: CVSRPGLAGGNEQFF.

This clonotype was seen once. The junction differs from germline at one of its ends, possibly a read error. The chain has TRBV6-4 and TRBJ2-4; D is undetermined. Per the germline V gene, CDR1 is MRHNA and CDR2 is SNTAGT. There are 13 residues in the CDR3. The CDR3 region has the DNA TGTGCCAGCAGTGTGGGAAGCACAGACATTCAGTATTTC. This translates into CASSVGSTDIQYF.

This clonotype was seen at least ten times. A much larger clone lies a single base off, so this may be a read error. The rearrangement joins TRBV6-1 to TRBJ2-1; TRBD2 matches 11 bases. Germline assignment: CDR1 MNHNS and CDR2 SASEGT. V dropped 7 bases and J dropped 10; count of bases not matched to a gene: 15. The CDR3 runs 16 residues. DNA for the CDR3: TGTGCCAGCAAAGATGAGAGCCTAGCGGGAGGATCCGAGCAGTTCTTC. Its protein is CASKDESLAGGSEQFF.

V usage is TRBV27 and J usage is TRBJ2-3; 8 positions match TRBD2. The J call may be in error: the DNA end matches TRBJ2-7 better. The CDR3 contains 15 residues. Germline V gene lookup returns CDR1 MNHEY and CDR2 SMNVEV (reference sequence). CDR3 in amino acids: CASSLVAGGYDEQYF. For the CDR3, the DNA is TGTGCCAGCAGTCTCGTGGCGGGAGGCTACGATGAGCAGTACTTC.

J is TRBJ2-5 and V is TRBV6-1; the D gene is possibly TRBD2 (6 bases). V lost 9 bases, J lost 8 bases, and 22 bases lay in between. Looked up from germline, CDR1 is MNHNS and CDR2 is SASEGT. The CDR3 runs to 14 residues. The CDR3: CARRVGTATDTQYF. As DNA, the CDR3 is TGTGCCAGGCGTGTGGGGACTGCGACAGATACCCAGTACTTC.

This clonotype has only a few counts. The V and J genes are TRBV2 and TRBJ2-1; D not resolved. Germline assignment: CDR1 SNHLY and CDR2 FYNNEI. The V end was cut by 3 bases, the J end by 0 bases, with 12 bases between. The CDR3 runs to 16 residues. CDR3 region: CASSEVGKSSYNEQFF. The CDR3 region has the DNA TGTGCCAGCAGTGAGGTGGGAAAGAGCTCCTACAATGAGCAGTTCTTC.

The chain joins TRBV11-2 to TRBJ2-2, with 13 bases that match TRBD2. With 7 bases clipped from V and 5 bases from J, the junction kept 4 bases outside the gene matches. The CDR3 is 15 amino acids. Germline lookup yields CDR1 SGHAT and CDR2 FQNNGV. CDR3 in DNA: TGTGCCAGCAACCCGGGACTAGCGGGGACCGGGGAGCTGTTTTTT. Encoded protein: CASNPGLAGTGELFF.

This rearrangement joins TRBV27 to TRBJ2-1; 7 bases map to TRBD2. The last part of the DNA fits TRBJ2-7 better; the J call may be wrong. The CDR3 consists of 13 residues. Germline V CDR1 and CDR2: MNHEY, SMNVEV (reference sequence). The CDR3 bases are TGTGCCAGCACTCAGCGGGGAGGCTACGAGCAGTACTTC. It translates to CASTQRGGYEQYF.

The chain joins TRBV27 to TRBJ2-3; D uncertain. The CDR3 covers 13 residues. Germline CDR1 reads MNHEY; CDR2 reads SMNVEV (reference sequence). V gave up 10 bases and J gave up 5 bases, with 16 bases separating them. The CDR3 DNA reads as TGTGCCACGGGTTTGAAAGAGGAAGATACGCAGTATTTT. Its protein is CATGLKEEDTQYF.

V gene TRBV20-1 combines with J gene TRBJ2-1, with D perhaps TRBD2 (5 bases). The CDR3 spans 13 residues. Deletions cut 3 bases from V and 7 bases from J, with 13 bases between. Germline CDR1 is DFQATT and CDR2 is SNEGSKA (reference sequence). CDR3 protein: CSARRELGNEQFF. CDR3 coding DNA: TGCAGTGCTAGGAGAGAACTAGGGAATGAGCAGTTCTTC.

With respect to this clonotype: The junction shows a germline mismatch at one end, possibly a read error. The J gene is TRBJ2-4, the V gene TRBV6-4; tentative D call: TRBD2 (6 bases). Germline V gene sequence: CDR1 MRHNA, CDR2 SNTAGT. This CDR3 has 15 amino acids. DNA for the CDR3: TGTGGCAGCAGTGAGGGGAGGTGGGCCAAAAACATTCAGTACTTT. Protein: CGSSEGRWAKNIQYF.

There are a few counts of this clonotype. The chain employs TRBV6-1 and TRBJ2-1; D possibly corresponds to TRBD1 (5 bases). TRBJ2-7 explains the end of the DNA better; the J call may be wrong. The CDR3 covers 13 residues. The germline gives CDR1 MNHNS, CDR2 SASEGT. As DNA, the CDR3 is TGTGCCAGCAGACCCGTGGTAGGGGTCGAGCAGTACTTC. Its translation is CASRPVVGVEQYF.

This clonotype was found many times. This chain links TRBV4-1 with TRBJ2-5, with 8 bases that match TRBD2. The V and J ends lost 0 bases and 5 bases, in that order; junction bases with no gene match: 5. CDR3 size: 15 residues. CDR1 and CDR2 (germline): MGHRA, YSYEKL. The CDR3 loop is CASSQEGLAPETQYF. In nucleotides, the CDR3 is TGCGCCAGCAGCCAAGAAGGACTAGCCCCGGAGACCCAGTACTTC.

In its sample, this clonotype was seen a few times. The rearrangement joins TRBV28 to TRBJ2-4; D call uncertain. CDR1 is MDHEN and CDR2 is SYDVKM in the germline V gene. The germline V and J ends were trimmed by 11 bases and 1 base, with 9 bases remaining between them. This CDR3 is built from 12 residues. Here the CDR3 DNA reads TGTGCCGTCGTCGCCGCCAAAAACATTCAGTACTTC. Protein product: CAVVAAKNIQYF. Based on the CDR3 plus reference TRBV28 and TRBJ2-4, the full variable domain is DVKVTQSSRYLVKRTGEKVFLECVQDMDHENMFWYRQDPGLGLRLIYFSYDVKMKEKGDIPEGYSVSREKKERFSLILESASTNQTSMYLCAVVAAKNIQYFGAGTRLSVL.